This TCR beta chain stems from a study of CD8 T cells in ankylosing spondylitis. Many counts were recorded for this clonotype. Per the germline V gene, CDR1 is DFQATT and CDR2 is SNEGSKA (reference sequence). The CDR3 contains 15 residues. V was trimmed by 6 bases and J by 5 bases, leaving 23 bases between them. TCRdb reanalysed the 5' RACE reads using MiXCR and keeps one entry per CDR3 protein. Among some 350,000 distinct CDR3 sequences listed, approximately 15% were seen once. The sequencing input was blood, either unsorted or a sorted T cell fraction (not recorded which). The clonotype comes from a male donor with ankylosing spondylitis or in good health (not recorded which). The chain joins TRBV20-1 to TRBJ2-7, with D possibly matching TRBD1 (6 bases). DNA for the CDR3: TGCAGTGCGAGGAGGCCGCAGGGGTTTGGCGACGAGCAGTACTTC. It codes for CSARRPQGFGDEQYF.